This T cell receptor (beta chain) was captured in a study of PD-1 blockade in mismatch repair-deficient tumors. Study-level points and caveats: Rapid post-treatment expansion, then contraction, generally preceding radiologic response, marked tumor-resident clones.

All patients were mismatch repair deficient, assessed by either PCR or immunohistochemistry. As for this clone: Antigen: not known.

The CDR3 length is 14 residues. Germline-derived CDR1 and CDR2 are LGHNT and FRNRAP. Trimming cost V 3 bases and J 4 bases, with 12 bases left between them. The data were produced by immunoSEQ multiplex PCR, yet TCRdb's version contains in-frame clones alone and is incomplete. The sample yields some 100,000 clones, 82% seen once. The chain combines TRBV12-5 with TRBJ1-1; D remains unclear. The material was peripheral blood, obtained less than 37 weeks after starting pembrolizumab. The sequence derives from an adult with mismatch repair-deficient cancer. CDR3 in DNA: TGTGCTAGTGGTTTTGAAGGGATTGCCACTGAAGCTTTCTTT. This encodes CASGFEGIATEAFF.